The rows below give T cell receptor beta chains drawn from one sample of a study of CD8+ T cells in alopecia areata. Sequencing was performed with immunoSEQ multiplex PCR; in TCRdb, only in-frame clones are kept and a portion is missing. The repertoire holds 34,000 or so clones, with around three fifths as singletons. Sequenced material: NKG2D-high CD8+ T cells sorted from blood. The receptor set was obtained from a human donor with alopecia areata. The CDR3 runs from the conserved cysteine through the conserved F or W. A D gene is named only where the DNA matches it firmly. Clone size is given for some rows only: seen once, a few or many times, or a class if the clone is expanded.

CDR3 DNA: TGTGCCAGCAGCCTACCCAACGACAGGGCCAAGAACACCGGGGAGCTGTTTTTT
CDR3 protein: CASSLPNDRAKNTGELFF
clone size: NA
V gene: TRBV13
J gene: TRBJ2-2
D gene: TRBD1

CDR3 DNA: TGTGCCAGCAGCCCTAGAGGCGGGAGGGTCGCGAACACCGGGGAGCTGTTTTTT
CDR3 protein: CASSPRGGRVANTGELFF
clone size: NA
V gene: TRBV9
J gene: TRBJ2-2
D gene: TRBD2

CDR3 DNA: TGCGCCAGCAGTGAGCGGGGGGTGATAGATACGCAGTATTTT
CDR3 protein: CASSERGVIDTQYF
clone size: NA
V gene: TRBV10-2
J gene: TRBJ2-3
D gene: TRBD2

CDR3 DNA: TGTGCCAGCAGCTTAGCCGGAGCGAGGCGCGGTCGAAATGAGCAGTTCTTC
CDR3 protein: CASSLAGARRGRNEQFF
clone size: NA
V gene: TRBV7-9
J gene: TRBJ2-1
D gene: NA

CDR3 DNA: TGCGCCAGCAGCCATAGGGGGGAAGCTTTCTTT
CDR3 protein: CASSHRGEAFF
clone size: NA
V gene: TRBV4-1
J gene: TRBJ1-1
D gene: NA

CDR3 DNA: TGCAGCGTTCCTTCCGGGGGAGACTATGGCTACACCTTC
CDR3 protein: CSVPSGGDYGYTF
clone size: few
V gene: TRBV29-1
J gene: TRBJ1-2
D gene: NA

CDR3 DNA: TGTGCCAGCAGCTTAATCTTGGATTTCTACAATGAGCAGTTCTTC
CDR3 protein: CASSLILDFYNEQFF
clone size: NA
V gene: TRBV7-9
J gene: TRBJ2-1
D gene: NA

CDR3 DNA: TGTGCCAGTACTGGACAGGGCCAAGAGACCCAGTACTTC
CDR3 protein: CASTGQGQETQYF
clone size: few
V gene: TRBV2
J gene: TRBJ2-5
D gene: TRBD1

CDR3 DNA: TGTGCCAGCACCCCGACGGGGCTGTTTTTT
CDR3 protein: CASTPTGLFF
clone size: few
V gene: TRBV7-9
J gene: TRBJ2-2
D gene: NA

CDR3 DNA: TGTGCCCTGGGAGGAGGGACCGAGCAGTACTTC
CDR3 protein: CALGGGTEQYF
clone size: few
V gene: TRBV7-8
J gene: TRBJ2-7
D gene: NA

CDR3 DNA: TGTGCCAGCAGCCCGCCGGGACAGGGGCCCCCCGGGGCTTTCTTT
CDR3 protein: CASSPPGQGPPGAFF
clone size: NA
V gene: TRBV7-9
J gene: TRBJ1-1
D gene: TRBD1

CDR3 DNA: TGTGCCAGCAGCCCACAGGAAAAAAGGGTTAATTCACCCCTCCACTTT
CDR3 protein: CASSPQEKRVNSPLHF
clone size: NA
V gene: TRBV13
J gene: TRBJ1-6
D gene: NA

CDR3 DNA: TGTGCCAGCAGTTCTCGGGACTACATAAACATTCAGTACTTC
CDR3 protein: CASSSRDYINIQYF
clone size: NA
V gene: TRBV27
J gene: TRBJ2-4
D gene: TRBD2

CDR3 DNA: TGTGCCAGCAGCTTGGAAGGGAAGGGGCATCAGCCCCAGCATTTT
CDR3 protein: CASSLEGKGHQPQHF
clone size: NA
V gene: TRBV5-8
J gene: TRBJ1-5
D gene: NA

CDR3 DNA: TGTGCCAGCAGAAGACAGGGGGAATGGAGTGAAAAACTGTTTTTT
CDR3 protein: CASRRQGEWSEKLFF
clone size: NA
V gene: TRBV2
J gene: TRBJ1-4
D gene: TRBD1

CDR3 DNA: TGTGCCAGCAGTGACGATGGGGGCGCAGATACGCAGTATTTT
CDR3 protein: CASSDDGGADTQYF
clone size: NA
V gene: TRBV6-4
J gene: TRBJ2-3
D gene: NA

CDR3 DNA: TGTGCCAGCAGTGGTCTTACCAGGGGGCAGGATACCGGGGAGCTGTTTTTT
CDR3 protein: CASSGLTRGQDTGELFF
clone size: NA
V gene: TRBV2
J gene: TRBJ2-2
D gene: TRBD1

CDR3 DNA: TGTGCCAGCAGCGTAGCGAGCCGTTACAATGAGCAGTTCTTC
CDR3 protein: CASSVASRYNEQFF
clone size: few
V gene: TRBV9
J gene: TRBJ2-1
D gene: NA

CDR3 DNA: TGTGCCCCGGGCAGGATGACCTACGAGCAGTACTTC
CDR3 protein: CAPGRMTYEQYF
clone size: NA
V gene: TRBV21-1
J gene: TRBJ2-7
D gene: NA

CDR3 DNA: TGCGCCAGCAGCCAAGCCGATGACGGTCCAACCCGGGGAAACACCATATATTTT
CDR3 protein: CASSQADDGPTRGNTIYF
clone size: NA
V gene: TRBV4-3
J gene: TRBJ1-3
D gene: NA

CDR3 DNA: TGTGCCAGCAGTTTCGACTATGAGCAGTTCTTC
CDR3 protein: CASSFDYEQFF
clone size: NA
V gene: TRBV6-5
J gene: TRBJ2-1
D gene: NA

CDR3 DNA: TGTGCCAGCAGCCAAGGGGGGCTCTATGGCTACACCTTC
CDR3 protein: CASSQGGLYGYTF
clone size: NA
V gene: TRBV5-6
J gene: TRBJ1-2
D gene: NA

CDR3 DNA: TGCGCCAGCCGTCTAGCGGGGGGCGCCTCCGAGCAGTACTTC
CDR3 protein: CASRLAGGASEQYF
clone size: NA
V gene: TRBV5-1
J gene: TRBJ2-7
D gene: TRBD2

CDR3 DNA: TGTGCCAGCAGCTTAGCCGGCACCGGGGAGCTGTTTTTT
CDR3 protein: CASSLAGTGELFF
clone size: NA
V gene: TRBV7-9
J gene: TRBJ2-2
D gene: NA

CDR3 DNA: TGCAGCGTTGAGCTGGGTTCGTCCTACGAGCAGTACTTC
CDR3 protein: CSVELGSSYEQYF
clone size: NA
V gene: TRBV29-1
J gene: TRBJ2-7
D gene: NA

CDR3 DNA: TGTGCCAGCAGCCCTCTCGGGGGAATCTATGGCTACACCTTC
CDR3 protein: CASSPLGGIYGYTF
clone size: NA
V gene: TRBV14
J gene: TRBJ1-2
D gene: NA

CDR3 DNA: TGTGCCAGCAGCGGGGGGGGGTACGAGCAGTACTTC
CDR3 protein: CASSGGGYEQYF
clone size: NA
V gene: TRBV9
J gene: TRBJ2-7
D gene: TRBD2

CDR3 DNA: TGCGCCAGCAGCCAAGAATTGGGACCGATAAACACTGAAGCTTTCTTT
CDR3 protein: CASSQELGPINTEAFF
clone size: few
V gene: TRBV4-1
J gene: TRBJ1-1
D gene: NA

CDR3 DNA: TGTGCCACTTGGGAGGCCGGGGAGCTGTTTTTT
CDR3 protein: CATWEAGELFF
clone size: many
V gene: TRBV7-9
J gene: TRBJ2-2
D gene: NA

CDR3 DNA: TGTGCCAGCAGTTTACCTACTGGGACAGGGGTTACAGATACGCAGTATTTT
CDR3 protein: CASSLPTGTGVTDTQYF
clone size: NA
V gene: TRBV28
J gene: TRBJ2-3
D gene: TRBD1

CDR3 DNA: TGTGCCAGCAGCCATGACCTGATGGCTAGCGGGGCGGCATATGAGCAGTTCTTC
CDR3 protein: CASSHDLMASGAAYEQFF
clone size: NA
V gene: TRBV4-2
J gene: TRBJ2-1
D gene: TRBD2

CDR3 DNA: TGTGCCAGCAGTTTGGGGTCCTACAATGAGCAGTTCTTC
CDR3 protein: CASSLGSYNEQFF
clone size: NA
V gene: TRBV27
J gene: TRBJ2-1
D gene: NA

CDR3 DNA: TGTGCCAGCAGCTTCGGGACAGGGTATCAGCCCCAGCATTTT
CDR3 protein: CASSFGTGYQPQHF
clone size: few
V gene: TRBV7-9
J gene: TRBJ1-5
D gene: TRBD1

CDR3 DNA: TGCGCCAGCAGCCAGGATTCCAGCGGGGGGGGCTACGAGCAGTACTTC
CDR3 protein: CASSQDSSGGGYEQYF
clone size: NA
V gene: TRBV4-3
J gene: TRBJ2-7
D gene: TRBD2

CDR3 DNA: TGTGCTAGTGGTTTTGAGTTATACGGGGTAGCAGATACGCAGTATTTT
CDR3 protein: CASGFELYGVADTQYF
clone size: few
V gene: TRBV12-5
J gene: TRBJ2-3
D gene: NA